These T cell receptor beta chains were read from a single sample in a study of Ad26.COV2.S vaccination and SARS-CoV-2 variants. TCRdb's copy holds only in-frame clones and misses some; the assay was immunoSEQ multiplex PCR. The sample holds roughly 400,000 clones, about 88% seen once. The sample was peripheral blood, taken in a trial of Ad26.COV2.S vaccine versus placebo. The receptors derive from a person between 18 and 65 years old who received the Ad26.COV2.S COVID-19 vaccine or a placebo. The CDR3 runs from the conserved cysteine through the conserved F or W. The order of the fields is D gene, J gene, V gene, clone size, CDR3 DNA, CDR3 protein. A D gene is named only where the DNA matches it firmly. Clone size is stated in some rows and not others, as once, few, many or a class when expanded.

>TRBD1|TRBJ2-7|TRBV19|NA
TGTGCCAGTAGTAAACAGGGGGGTTACGAGCAGTACTTC
CASSKQGGYEQYF
>NA|TRBJ2-1|TRBV19|NA
TGTGCCAGTAGTATAGAATGGGGGGTCTCCTACAATGAGCAGTTCTTC
CASSIEWGVSYNEQFF
>NA|TRBJ1-2|TRBV10-2|NA
TGCGCCAGCACCACGGGACACGACTATGGGGGCTACACCTTC
CASTTGHDYGGYTF
>NA|TRBJ2-7|TRBV6-2/TRBV6-3|NA
TGTGCCAGCAGTTTCCTCTGGGGGACTTCCGATTTAAACGAGCAGTACTTC
CASSFLWGTSDLNEQYF
>NA|TRBJ1-6|TRBV27|NA
TGTGCCAGCAGTTTATATACGGCCAGAGGGAATAATTCACCCCTCCACTTT
CASSLYTARGNNSPLHF
>NA|TRBJ2-2|TRBV28|few
TGTGCCAGCAGAACGGATACCGGGGAGCTGTTTTTT
CASRTDTGELFF
>NA|TRBJ1-4|TRBV11-2|once
TGTGCCAGCAGCTCCGGGCTAAAAGGCGGAAAACTGTTTTTT
CASSSGLKGGKLFF
>NA|TRBJ1-1|TRBV9|NA
TGTGCCAGCAGCCCCGTCGAAATTGGGTATACTGAAGCTTTCTTT
CASSPVEIGYTEAFF
>TRBD1|TRBJ1-2|TRBV28|NA
TGTGCCAGCAGTTTATTAGACAGGGCCCATGGCTACACCTTC
CASSLLDRAHGYTF
>NA|TRBJ1-5|TRBV6-5|few
TGTGCCAGCAGTCCCCCGACCCTAGTAGGTCAGCCCCAGCATTTT
CASSPPTLVGQPQHF
>TRBD2|TRBJ2-2|TRBV5-1|NA
TGCGCCAGCGCTGGGACTAGCGGAGGCGGGGAGCTGTTTTTT
CASAGTSGGGELFF
>NA|TRBJ1-2|TRBV28|NA
TGTGCCAGCACGACAGCCCTTATTCCTTTTAAAGGCTACACCTTC
CASTTALIPFKGYTF
>TRBD2|TRBJ2-3|TRBV4-2|NA
TGTGCCAGCAGCCAGACTAGCGGGAGATTCACAGATACGCAGTATTTT
CASSQTSGRFTDTQYF
>TRBD2|TRBJ2-1|TRBV20-1|NA
TGCAGTGCCGGACTAGTAGTCGAGCAGTTCTTC
CSAGLVVEQFF
>NA|TRBJ2-3|TRBV4-1|NA
TGCGCCAGCAGCCAAGATCGTTATGACGGGACAGATACGCAGTATTTT
CASSQDRYDGTDTQYF
>TRBD2|TRBJ2-7|TRBV28|NA
TGTGCCAGCAGTGAGACTAGCGGTAGGGGGGCCTACGAGCAGTACTTC
CASSETSGRGAYEQYF
>NA|TRBJ2-5|TRBV11-2|NA
TGTGCCAGCAGCTTAGTAGGGACCCAGTACTTC
CASSLVGTQYF
>TRBD1|TRBJ2-3|TRBV5-1|NA
TGCGCCAGCAGCCGGACAGGGATTAACACGCAGTATTTT
CASSRTGINTQYF
>TRBD1|TRBJ2-3|TRBV11-2|once
TGTGCCAGCAGCTTCACACCCGTAGACAGGGGGCTCGATACGCAGTATTTT
CASSFTPVDRGLDTQYF
>NA|TRBJ1-4|TRBV30|NA
TGTGCCTGGAGTCCTGGGGCCCTTAATGAAAAACTGTTTTTT
CAWSPGALNEKLFF